The rows below give T cell receptor beta chains drawn from one sample of a study of blood T cell repertoires in COVID-19. Here immunoSEQ multiplex PCR was the method, and the copy in TCRdb shows in-frame clones only, minus some. The repertoire has approximately 270,000 clones, about 89% of them found once; the top ten carry around 0.88%. What was sequenced was peripheral blood. These receptor sequences come from a young man with acute or convalescent COVID-19. Each CDR3 is given with its conserved first and last residue. Each record gives: CDR3 DNA, CDR3 protein, clone size, J gene, V gene, D gene. The D gene is left open where the match is weak. Expanded clones get a size class; other rows say once, few or many, or leave the size out.

CDR3 DNA: TGTGCCAGCAGCCAAAGGCTAGCGGGAGGAGAGACCCAGTACTTC; CDR3 protein: CASSQRLAGGETQYF; clone size: .; J gene: TRBJ2-5; V gene: TRBV3-1/TRBV3-2; D gene: TRBD2
CDR3 DNA: TGTGCCAGTAGACCCCAGGGGTCCTACGAGCAGTACTTC; CDR3 protein: CASRPQGSYEQYF; clone size: few; J gene: TRBJ2-7; V gene: TRBV19; D gene: .
CDR3 DNA: TGTGCCAGCAGCTTAGGGGGCCTGAACACTGAAGCTTTCTTT; CDR3 protein: CASSLGGLNTEAFF; clone size: .; J gene: TRBJ1-1; V gene: TRBV7-9; D gene: .
CDR3 DNA: TGCAGCGTTGGGAAAGACAGGTGGGGAGAGACCCAGTACTTC; CDR3 protein: CSVGKDRWGETQYF; clone size: .; J gene: TRBJ2-5; V gene: TRBV29-1; D gene: .
CDR3 DNA: TGCGCCAGCAGCTTGGTATCTGATACGCAGTATTTT; CDR3 protein: CASSLVSDTQYF; clone size: .; J gene: TRBJ2-3; V gene: TRBV5-1; D gene: .
CDR3 DNA: TGTGCCAGCAGCCCACTGACAGGGGTTAATGAAAAACTGTTTTTT; CDR3 protein: CASSPLTGVNEKLFF; clone size: .; J gene: TRBJ1-4; V gene: TRBV7-9; D gene: TRBD1
CDR3 DNA: TGTGCCAGTGTGACAGACTCATCCTATAACTATGGCTACACCTTC; CDR3 protein: CASVTDSSYNYGYTF; clone size: .; J gene: TRBJ1-2; V gene: TRBV19; D gene: .
CDR3 DNA: TGTGCCAGCAGCTTAGAACAGAGCTCCTACGAGCAGTACTTC; CDR3 protein: CASSLEQSSYEQYF; clone size: .; J gene: TRBJ2-7; V gene: TRBV7-8; D gene: .
CDR3 DNA: TGCGCCAGCGCTTCTTCAGGTCAAGAGACCCAGTACTTC; CDR3 protein: CASASSGQETQYF; clone size: .; J gene: TRBJ2-5; V gene: TRBV5-1; D gene: .
CDR3 DNA: TGTGCCAGCAGCGCCCCGGGGGGATCCTACAATGAGCAGTTCTTC; CDR3 protein: CASSAPGGSYNEQFF; clone size: once; J gene: TRBJ2-1; V gene: TRBV9; D gene: TRBD2
CDR3 DNA: TGCGCCAGCAGCCAAGCAGACACCAACACCGGGGAGCTGTTTTTT; CDR3 protein: CASSQADTNTGELFF; clone size: once; J gene: TRBJ2-2; V gene: TRBV4-1; D gene: .
CDR3 DNA: TGTGCCAGCCTAGACAGGGTGAACACTGAAGCTTTCTTT; CDR3 protein: CASLDRVNTEAFF; clone size: .; J gene: TRBJ1-1; V gene: TRBV11-2; D gene: TRBD1
CDR3 DNA: TGTGCCAGCAGCCAAGAAGTGTGGGTACAGCCTAATGAGCAGTTCTTC; CDR3 protein: CASSQEVWVQPNEQFF; clone size: .; J gene: TRBJ2-1; V gene: TRBV4-2; D gene: .
CDR3 DNA: TGCGCCAGCAGCCCTCCCAGGACTAGCGGGAGTAACAATGAGCAGTTCTTC; CDR3 protein: CASSPPRTSGSNNEQFF; clone size: .; J gene: TRBJ2-1; V gene: TRBV5-1; D gene: TRBD2
CDR3 DNA: TGTGCCAGCAGCGTGGGACAGGGTGACTACGAGCAGTACTTC; CDR3 protein: CASSVGQGDYEQYF; clone size: .; J gene: TRBJ2-7; V gene: TRBV7-9; D gene: TRBD1
CDR3 DNA: TGTGCCAGCAGCTCGACAGGGGACATAAACTATGGCTACACCTTC; CDR3 protein: CASSSTGDINYGYTF; clone size: .; J gene: TRBJ1-2; V gene: TRBV3-1/TRBV3-2; D gene: TRBD1
CDR3 DNA: TGTGCCAGTAGTATAGCAGTCAGGGGATCCTACGAGCAGTACTTC; CDR3 protein: CASSIAVRGSYEQYF; clone size: .; J gene: TRBJ2-7; V gene: TRBV19; D gene: .
CDR3 DNA: TGTGCCAGCAGTGAATCTACAGGACAGGGGGGGTCTGGCTACACCTTC; CDR3 protein: CASSESTGQGGSGYTF; clone size: .; J gene: TRBJ1-2; V gene: TRBV25-1; D gene: TRBD1
CDR3 DNA: TGTGCCAGCAGCCGAGGGGGCGCGAATAGGGACACCTTC; CDR3 protein: CASSRGGANRDTF; clone size: .; J gene: TRBJ1-2; V gene: TRBV5-4; D gene: TRBD1
CDR3 DNA: TGTGCCAGCAGGGACTCCGGACAGGGTCGGGCCGAGCAGTACTTC; CDR3 protein: CASRDSGQGRAEQYF; clone size: once; J gene: TRBJ2-7; V gene: TRBV6-5; D gene: TRBD1
CDR3 DNA: TGTGCCAGCAGGGAGTGGAGCGCAGATACGCAGTATTTT; CDR3 protein: CASREWSADTQYF; clone size: .; J gene: TRBJ2-3; V gene: TRBV2; D gene: .
CDR3 DNA: TGTGCCAGCAGTCCAGAGGTACAGGGGACCCAGTACTTC; CDR3 protein: CASSPEVQGTQYF; clone size: .; J gene: TRBJ2-5; V gene: TRBV6-4; D gene: .
CDR3 DNA: TGCAGCGTTGATAAGGCGGATGAGCAGTTCTTC; CDR3 protein: CSVDKADEQFF; clone size: .; J gene: TRBJ2-1; V gene: TRBV29-1; D gene: .
CDR3 DNA: TGTGCCTGGAGGGGGGCAGGGGGTGGCGAAAAACTGTTTTTT; CDR3 protein: CAWRGAGGGEKLFF; clone size: .; J gene: TRBJ1-4; V gene: TRBV30; D gene: TRBD1